This T cell receptor beta chain was found in a study of T-cell reconstitution after alpha-beta-depleted transplantation in children. The germline V gene has CDR1 SGHTA and CDR2 FQGNSA. V gave up 0 bases and J gave up 0 bases, with 11 bases separating them. CDR3 length: 16 amino acids. TCRbeta library construction was performed incorporating unique molecular identifiers. TCRdb passed the PCR reads through MiXCR, listing each CDR3 protein once. The table includes some 640,000 distinct CDR3 sequences, roughly 17% detected once. This clonotype appeared a few times. This chain uses TRBV7-2 with TRBJ1-2; D not certain. The sequences come from PBMCs from the stem cell graft donor, collected from the stem cell graft. The TCR comes from a human donor who donated a stem cell graft to a child with acute myeloid leukemia. The CDR3, as DNA: TGTGCCAGCAGCTTAGCGAACCCGGCTGCTAACTATGGCTACACCTTC. It specifies CASSLANPAANYGYTF.